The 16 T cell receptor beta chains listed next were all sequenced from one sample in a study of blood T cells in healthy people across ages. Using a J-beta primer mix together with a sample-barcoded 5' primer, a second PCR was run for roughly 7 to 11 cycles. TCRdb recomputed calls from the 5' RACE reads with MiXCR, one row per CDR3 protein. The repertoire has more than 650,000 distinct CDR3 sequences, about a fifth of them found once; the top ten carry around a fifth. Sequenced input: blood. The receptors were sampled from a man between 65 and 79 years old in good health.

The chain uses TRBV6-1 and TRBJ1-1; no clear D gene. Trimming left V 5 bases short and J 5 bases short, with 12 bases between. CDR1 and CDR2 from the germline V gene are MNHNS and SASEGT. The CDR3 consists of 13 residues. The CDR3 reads CASSKERGTEAFF. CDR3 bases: TGTGCCAGCAGTAAGGAGCGGGGTACTGAAGCTTTCTTT.

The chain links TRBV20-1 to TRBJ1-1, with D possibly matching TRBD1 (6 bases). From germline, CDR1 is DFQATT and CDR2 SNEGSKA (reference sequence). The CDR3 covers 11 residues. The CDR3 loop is CRTMGGGEAFF. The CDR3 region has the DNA TGCAGAACCATGGGGGGCGGTGAAGCTTTCTTT.

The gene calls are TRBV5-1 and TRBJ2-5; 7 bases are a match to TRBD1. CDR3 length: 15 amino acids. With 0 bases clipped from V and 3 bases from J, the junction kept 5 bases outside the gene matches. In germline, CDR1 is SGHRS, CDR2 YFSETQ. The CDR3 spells CASSLVVGQEETQYF. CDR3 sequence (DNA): TGCGCCAGCAGCTTGGTGGTTGGACAGGAAGAGACCCAGTACTTC.

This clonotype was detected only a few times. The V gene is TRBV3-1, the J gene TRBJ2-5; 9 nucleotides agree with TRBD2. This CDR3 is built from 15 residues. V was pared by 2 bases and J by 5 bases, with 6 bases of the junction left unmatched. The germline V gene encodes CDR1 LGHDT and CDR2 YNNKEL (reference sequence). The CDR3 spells CASSQLSGGHETQYF. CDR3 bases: TGTGCCAGCAGCCAACTTAGCGGGGGTCACGAGACCCAGTACTTC.

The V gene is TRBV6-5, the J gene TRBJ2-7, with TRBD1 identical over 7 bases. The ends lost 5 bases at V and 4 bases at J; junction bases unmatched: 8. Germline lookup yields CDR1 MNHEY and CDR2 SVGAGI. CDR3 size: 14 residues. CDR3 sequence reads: CASSRTGVGYEQYF. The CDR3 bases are TGTGCCAGCAGTAGAACAGGGGTCGGGTACGAGCAGTACTTC.

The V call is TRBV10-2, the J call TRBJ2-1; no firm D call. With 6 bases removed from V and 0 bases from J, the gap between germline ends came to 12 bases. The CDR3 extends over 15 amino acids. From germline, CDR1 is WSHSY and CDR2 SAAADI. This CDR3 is CASRPYLSSYNEQFF. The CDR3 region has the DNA TGCGCCAGCAGGCCCTATCTAAGCTCCTACAATGAGCAGTTCTTC.

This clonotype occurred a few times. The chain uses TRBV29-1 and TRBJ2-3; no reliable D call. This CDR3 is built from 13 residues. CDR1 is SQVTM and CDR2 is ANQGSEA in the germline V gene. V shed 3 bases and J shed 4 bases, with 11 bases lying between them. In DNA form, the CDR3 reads TGCAGCGTTGATCTCCGTCAACCAGATACGCAGTATTTT. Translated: CSVDLRQPDTQYF.

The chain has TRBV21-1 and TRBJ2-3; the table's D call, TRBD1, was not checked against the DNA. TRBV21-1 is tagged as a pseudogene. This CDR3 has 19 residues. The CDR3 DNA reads TGTGCCAGCAGCAAAGAGGACTCAGTGGTGGACACTAGCACAGATACGCAGTATTTT. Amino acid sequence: CASSKEDSVVDTSTDTQYF.

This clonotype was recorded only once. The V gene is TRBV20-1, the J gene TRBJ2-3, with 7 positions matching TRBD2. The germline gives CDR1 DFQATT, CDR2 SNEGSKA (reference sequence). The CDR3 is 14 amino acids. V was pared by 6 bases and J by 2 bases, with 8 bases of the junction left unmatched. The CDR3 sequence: CSAPRAGITDTQYF. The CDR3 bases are TGCAGTGCACCCAGAGCGGGGATCACAGATACGCAGTATTTT.

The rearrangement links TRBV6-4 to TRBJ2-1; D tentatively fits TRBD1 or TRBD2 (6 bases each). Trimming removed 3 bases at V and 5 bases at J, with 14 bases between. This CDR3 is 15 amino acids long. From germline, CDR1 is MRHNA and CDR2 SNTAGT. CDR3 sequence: CASSDVGGAHNEQFF. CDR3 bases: TGTGCCAGCAGTGATGTGGGGGGCGCCCACAATGAGCAGTTCTTC.

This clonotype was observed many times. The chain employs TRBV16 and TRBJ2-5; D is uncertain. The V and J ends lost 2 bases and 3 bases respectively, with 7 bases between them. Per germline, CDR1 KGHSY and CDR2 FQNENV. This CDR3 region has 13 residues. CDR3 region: CASSQGQKETQYF. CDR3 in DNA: TGTGCCAGCAGCCAAGGCCAAAAAGAGACCCAGTACTTC.

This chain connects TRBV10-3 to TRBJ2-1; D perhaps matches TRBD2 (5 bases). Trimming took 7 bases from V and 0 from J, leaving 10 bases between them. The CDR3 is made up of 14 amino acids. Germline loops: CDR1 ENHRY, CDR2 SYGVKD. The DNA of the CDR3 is TGTGCCATCAACAGCGGTGACTCCTACAATGAGCAGTTCTTC. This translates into CAINSGDSYNEQFF.

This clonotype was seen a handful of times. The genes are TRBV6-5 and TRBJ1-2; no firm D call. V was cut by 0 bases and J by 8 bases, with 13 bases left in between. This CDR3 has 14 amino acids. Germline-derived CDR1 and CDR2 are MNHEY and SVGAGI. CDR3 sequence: CASSYSGLRAGYTF. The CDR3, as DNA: TGTGCCAGCAGTTACTCTGGTCTAAGAGCCGGCTACACCTTC.

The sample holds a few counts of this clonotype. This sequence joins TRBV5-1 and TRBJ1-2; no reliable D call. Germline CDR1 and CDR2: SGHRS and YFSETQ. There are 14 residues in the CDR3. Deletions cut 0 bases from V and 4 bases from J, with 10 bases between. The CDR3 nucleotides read TGCGCCAGCAGCTTGGAAGCAGGACTCTATGGCTACACCTTC. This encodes CASSLEAGLYGYTF. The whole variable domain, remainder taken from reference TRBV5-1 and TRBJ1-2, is KAGVTQTPRYLIKTRGQQVTLSCSPISGHRSVSWYQQTPGQGLQFLFEYFSETQRNKGNFPGRFSGRQFSNSRSEMNVSTLELGDSALYLCASSLEAGLYGYTFGSGTRLTVV.

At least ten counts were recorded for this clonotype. The CDR3 DNA is TGTGCCAGCTCACCTGGACAGCAAGAGACCCAGTACTTC. Its protein product is CASSPGQQETQYF. The V call is TRBV18, the J call TRBJ2-5; perhaps TRBD1 as D (6 bases). Germline CDR1 and CDR2: KGHSH and LQKENI. The CDR3 totals 13 residues. Trimming shortened V by 3 bases and J by 2 bases, and 7 bases separated the two germline ends.

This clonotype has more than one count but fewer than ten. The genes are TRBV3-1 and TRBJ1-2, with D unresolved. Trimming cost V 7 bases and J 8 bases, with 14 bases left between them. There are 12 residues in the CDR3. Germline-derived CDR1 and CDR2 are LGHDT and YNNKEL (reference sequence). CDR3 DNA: TGTGCCAGCACCGACACGGTCGGAGGCTACACCTTC. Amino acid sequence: CASTDTVGGYTF.